This TCR beta chain derives from a study of CD8 T cells in Susac syndrome. Study results and limitations: The study's TCR sequencing and HLA analysis covered a relatively small number of individuals, and the study acknowledged this.

Sequencing of TCR beta, carried out with a high-throughput approach, was applied to CD8+ and CD4+ T cells from the blood. TEMRA cells were FACS-enriched, unlike CD8+ and CD4+ T cells, which were negatively isolated. About 0.5 to 1 ug RNA was reverse transcribed with random hexamers. The CDR3 of TCR beta was amplified by immunoSEQ multiplex PCR across 54 Vbeta and 13 Jbeta. One entry per CDR3 protein results from TCRdb running MiXCR on the immunoSEQ multiplex PCR reads. The sample contains roughly 160,000 distinct CDR3 sequences, around 95% of which appear only once. On this clonotype itself: Antigen unknown.

Germline V CDR1 and CDR2: LGHNA, YSLEER. The CDR3 has 16 residues. J was trimmed by 3 bases and V by 4 bases; bases with no gene match: 10. The J gene is TRBJ2-5, the V gene TRBV4-3, with 8 bases that match TRBD2. The sample consisted of CD4+ T cells from PBMCs. The TCR comes from a human donor in good health. This CDR3 reads CASSLLRGVNEETQYF. In DNA, the CDR3 is TGCGCCAGCAGCCTCTTGCGGGGGGTTAACGAAGAGACCCAGTACTTC.